These T cell receptor beta chains were read from a single sample in a study of beta chain features in type 1 diabetes. The data were produced by immunoSEQ multiplex PCR, yet TCRdb's version contains in-frame clones alone and is incomplete. The sample holds roughly 150,000 clones, more than 9.5% seen once. The sequencing sample was made of central memory CD4+ T cells from blood. These receptors were taken from a young man in good health. Both conserved end residues are part of each CDR3. The D gene is left open where the match is weak. The listing skips clone size in some rows; elsewhere it reads once, few, many or a size class.

J gene | clone size | D gene | V gene | CDR3 protein | CDR3 DNA
TRBJ2-3 | few | NA | TRBV6-5 | CATKRTDTQYF | TGTGCCACTAAACGCACAGATACGCAGTATTTT
TRBJ1-2 | few | NA | TRBV7-2 | CASSPPGFPYGYTF | TGTGCCAGCAGCCCCCCAGGGTTCCCCTATGGCTACACCTTC
TRBJ2-5 | NA | NA | TRBV7-8 | CASSLVVLQETQYF | TGTGCCAGCAGCTTAGTGGTCCTCCAAGAGACCCAGTACTTC
TRBJ2-3 | many | NA | TRBV29-1 | CSVAGLLTDTQYF | TGCAGCGTTGCGGGTCTTCTCACAGATACGCAGTATTTT
TRBJ1-2 | NA | TRBD1 | TRBV7-2 | CASSISGQASYGYTF | TGTGCCAGCAGCATCTCCGGACAGGCCTCCTATGGCTACACCTTC
TRBJ1-2 | few | NA | TRBV5-6 | CASSTGFGYTF | TGTGCCAGCAGCACAGGGTTTGGCTACACCTTC
TRBJ2-1 | few | NA | TRBV4-3 | CASSQGYEQFF | TGCGCCAGCAGCCAAGGTTATGAGCAGTTCTTC
TRBJ2-1 | few | NA | TRBV19 | CASSLYLGEQFF | TGTGCCAGTTCCTTATACCTAGGGGAGCAGTTCTTC
TRBJ2-3 | few | NA | TRBV7-3 | CASSFSPDTQYF | TGTGCCAGCAGCTTTTCCCCAGATACGCAGTATTTT
TRBJ1-1 | few | NA | TRBV20-1 | CSASPNTEAFF | TGCAGTGCTAGCCCGAACACTGAAGCTTTCTTT
TRBJ2-3 | few | NA | TRBV9 | CASSVFTDTQYF | TGTGCCAGCTCGGTATTCACAGATACGCAGTATTTT
TRBJ2-7 | few | NA | TRBV29-1 | CSSTVGGEQYF | TGCAGCTCCACTGTTGGGGGCGAGCAGTACTTC
TRBJ1-4 | NA | NA | TRBV7-2 | CASSILTQEKLFF | TGTGCCAGCAGCATACTCACCCAAGAAAAACTGTTTTTT
TRBJ2-5 | NA | NA | TRBV11-1 | CAPRAPGTQYF | TGTGCCCCCCGGGCCCCAGGGACCCAGTACTTC
TRBJ2-5 | NA | TRBD1 | TRBV28 | CASNSPGGLGETQYF | TGTGCCAGCAATTCCCCAGGGGGCTTGGGAGAGACCCAGTACTTC
TRBJ1-2 | few | NA | TRBV9 | CASSPGTPFYGYTF | TGTGCCAGCAGCCCCGGGACACCTTTCTATGGCTACACCTTC
TRBJ2-4 | few | NA | TRBV5-1 | CASSLGAVGDIQYF | TGCGCCAGCAGCCTCGGTGCAGTCGGGGACATTCAGTACTTC
TRBJ1-2 | few | TRBD1 | TRBV7-8 | CASSSAGQGALNYGYTF | TGTGCCAGCAGCTCTGCGGGACAGGGGGCTCTTAACTATGGCTACACCTTC
TRBJ1-3 | NA | TRBD1 | TRBV7-9 | CASSPTGALSGNTIYF | TGTGCCAGCAGCCCGACAGGGGCCTTATCTGGAAACACCATATATTTT
TRBJ1-1 | NA | NA | TRBV27 | CASSRNPYTEAFF | TGTGCCAGCAGCCGAAATCCCTACACTGAAGCTTTCTTT
TRBJ2-7 | few | TRBD1 | TRBV7-2 | CASSPDRGLTYEQYF | TGTGCCAGCAGCCCTGACAGGGGGCTGACCTACGAGCAGTACTTC
TRBJ1-1 | medium-sized | NA | TRBV25-1 | CASIDGRTEAFF | TGTGCCAGCATTGATGGGCGCACTGAAGCTTTCTTT